This TCR beta chain was sequenced during a study of patients and donors after allogeneic stem cell transplantation. This clonotype has a handful of counts. Germline CDR1 and CDR2: DFQATT and SNEGSKA (reference sequence). V lost 6 bases to trimming and J lost 4 bases, with 21 bases between them. The CDR3 is 15 residues long. TCRdb analysed the RT-PCR reads with MiXCR anew, one entry per CDR3 protein. The sample carries 390,000 or so distinct CDR3 sequences, roughly 17% recorded once. The sequence was obtained from a human donor who was either an allogeneic HSCT recipient or a stem cell or donor lymphocyte infusion donor (not recorded which). It is not recorded whose cells these are; they may come from a transplant donor. The source material was blood, either unsorted or a sorted T cell fraction (not recorded which). The V gene is TRBV20-1, the J gene TRBJ1-1; no firm D call. This chain's CDR3 is CSALGPGQASTEAFF. The CDR3 DNA follows: TGCAGTGCCTTAGGACCTGGGCAAGCTTCCACTGAAGCTTTCTTT.